This T cell receptor (beta chain) was observed in a study of OX40 agonist ivuxolimab in advanced cancers. The wider study: The study enrolled dose-escalation patients with hepatocellular carcinoma, melanoma, renal cell or head and neck cancer. Study-wide results and caveats: In the 0.1 to 3.0 mg/kg range, CD4+ and CD8+ blood T cells had expanded clonally by week 6.

Comment on this clone: The antigen remains undetermined.

If patients had autoimmune disease history or systemic immunosuppression, they were excluded. At cycle 4 day 1, cycle 7 day 1, and baseline, blood was sampled. Trimming removed 1 base at V and 10 bases at J, with 10 bases between. Per the germline V gene, CDR1 is SGHTA and CDR2 is FQGNSA. The CDR3 extends over 12 amino acids. The data were produced by immunoSEQ multiplex PCR, yet TCRdb's version contains in-frame clones alone and is incomplete. The data hold about 73,000 clones, with about 85% observed a single time. The sequences come from CD4+ or CD8+ T cells sorted from blood, collected in a trial of the OX40 agonist ivuxolimab. This sequence originates from an adult with an advanced solid tumor such as melanoma, head and neck, liver or kidney cancer. The chain couples TRBV7-2 to TRBJ1-2, with D possibly TRBD1 on 5 matching bases. The CDR3 loop reads CASSLVPGAYTF. The CDR3 DNA is TGTGCCAGCAGCTTAGTCCCCGGGGCCTACACCTTC.